One sample yielded the 31 T cell receptor beta chains listed below, sequenced in a study of T-cell memory formation after mild COVID-19 (dated by TCRdb to the early 2020s). The library was prepared using 5' RACE. This sample was sequenced with an Illumina NovaSeq 6000. TCRdb trimmed public reads at Q25 via fastp, called clones via MiXCR and kept in-frame beta chains. Records with the same CDR3 protein are collapsed into one entry carrying the most frequent genes and DNA. The table for this sample lists around 300,000 distinct CDR3 sequences; 15% to 20% of them were counted only once. Around 20% of the sample is in the top ten clones. Sequenced sample: PBMCs or a T cell subset sorted from them (not recorded which). The origin of the receptors is a man aged 18 to 29 who had mild COVID-19 (a few samples of this study predate the infection). The sample titles of this study are shuffled in the database, so cell type and time point are left out; the donor was told from shared clones.

This rearrangement joins TRBV4-1 to TRBJ2-5; TRBD2 is a possible D gene (6 bases). The CDR3 runs 21 residues. Trimming removed 1 base from V and 8 bases from J, with 35 bases in between. Germline-derived CDR1 and CDR2 are MGHRA and YSYEKL. The CDR3 loop is CASSQGPETNWGTREPPTQYF. CDR3 DNA: TGCGCCAGCAGCCAAGGACCTGAGACGAACTGGGGGACCCGGGAGCCACCAACCCAGTACTTC.

The chain has TRBV4-3 and TRBJ2-7, with D hard to call. CDR1 is LGHNA and CDR2 is YSLEER in the germline V gene. The CDR3 totals 14 residues. Deletions cut 1 base from V and 5 bases from J, with 12 bases between. The CDR3 sequence is CASSQVVWTNEQYF. CDR3 sequence (DNA): TGCGCCAGCAGCCAAGTCGTGTGGACCAACGAGCAGTACTTC.

The chain carries TRBV7-2 and TRBJ1-5, with D unclear. Germline V gives CDR1 SGHTA, CDR2 FQGNSA. This CDR3 is built from 15 residues. The germline V and J ends were trimmed by 5 bases and 0 bases, with 11 bases remaining between them. CDR3: CASSETGHSNQPQHF. CDR3 nucleotides: TGTGCCAGCAGCGAGACGGGTCATAGCAATCAGCCCCAGCATTTT.

This clonotype has more than one count but fewer than ten. J is TRBJ2-1 and V is TRBV20-1; TRBD2 matches 13 bases. Per germline, CDR1 DFQATT and CDR2 SNEGSKA (reference sequence). The CDR3 is made up of 20 amino acids. Germline trimming cut 2 bases from V and 0 bases from J; bases unmatched to any gene: 13. CDR3 in DNA: TGCAGTGCTAGACTACCCTTGACTAGCGGGGGGATAAGCTCCTACAATGAGCAGTTCTTC. Its protein product is CSARLPLTSGGISSYNEQFF.

The rearrangement links TRBV6-5 to TRBJ2-7; D is possibly TRBD1 or TRBD2 (5 bases each). The V end was cut by 2 bases, the J end by 3 bases, with 14 bases between. Germline loops: CDR1 MNHEY, CDR2 SVGAGI. CDR3 size: 15 residues. This CDR3 reads CASSYQGRANYEQYF. CDR3 in DNA: TGTGCCAGCAGTTACCAGGGACGGGCGAACTACGAGCAGTACTTC.

A word on this clonotype: A read error is possible here, since a much larger clone lies one base away. The CDR3 nucleotides read TGTGCCAGCAGCGTAACTCAAGAGACCCAGTACTTC. Its translation is CASSVTQETQYF. This chain links TRBV5-6 with TRBJ2-5; D is unresolved. The CDR3 extends over 12 amino acids. Between the trimmed V and J ends, which lost 4 bases and 2 bases, there was a span of 6 bases. CDR1 SGHDT and CDR2 YYEEEE come from the germline V gene. Drawing the rest from reference TRBV5-6 and TRBJ2-5, the complete variable domain is DAGVTQSPTHLIKTRGQQVTLRCSPKSGHDTVSWYQQALGQGPQFIFQYYEEEERQRGNFPDRFSGHQFPNYSSELNVNALLLGDSALYLCASSVTQETQYFGPGTRLLVL.

The CDR3 loop reads CASSSGTSGGYEQYF. The CDR3 region has the DNA TGCGCCAGCAGCTCCGGTACTAGCGGGGGATACGAGCAGTACTTC. The chain uses TRBV5-1 and TRBJ2-7; 11 bases agree with TRBD2. This CDR3 spans 15 amino acids. After removal of 3 bases from V and 4 bases from J, the junction contained 6 bases not matched to a gene. The germline CDR1 and CDR2 sequences are SGHRS and YFSETQ.

This clonotype was detected only a few times. V is TRBV28 and J is TRBJ1-2; maybe TRBD1 (5 bases). Per the germline V gene, CDR1 is MDHEN and CDR2 is SYDVKM. The ends were cut back, 6 bases at V and 4 bases at J, with 18 bases in the middle. The CDR3 has 15 amino acids. In DNA, the CDR3 is TGTGCCAGCAGCCCCCGGTTGTGGGGCGGCTATGGCTACACCTTC. Translation gives CASSPRLWGGYGYTF.

The chain recombines TRBV20-1 with TRBJ1-4, with a possible D match to TRBD1 (6 bases). Germline V lookup: CDR1 DFQATT, CDR2 SNEGSKA (reference sequence). The CDR3 spans 15 residues. Trimming took off 0 bases at V and 7 bases at J, with 15 bases between the two ends. CDR3 DNA sequence: TGCAGTGCTAGAGATCCGAGGGGGGTTGGTGAAAAACTGTTTTTT. It is translated as CSARDPRGVGEKLFF.

The V call is TRBV5-1, the J call TRBJ2-5; D may be TRBD2 (6 bases). There are 15 residues in the CDR3. Germline CDR1 SGHRS, CDR2 YFSETQ. V lost 4 bases to trimming and J lost 4 bases, with 17 bases between them. In DNA, the CDR3 is TGCGCCAGCAGCCTCGGATGGGGGGTAGGAGAGACCCAGTACTTC. Its translation: CASSLGWGVGETQYF.

The rearrangement joins TRBV5-1 to TRBJ1-2; D is unresolved. The CDR3 runs 14 residues. In germline, CDR1 is SGHRS, CDR2 YFSETQ. V was pared by 0 bases and J by 8 bases, with 14 bases between. CDR3 protein: CASSLAATKSGYTF. DNA for the CDR3: TGCGCCAGCAGCTTGGCCGCTACTAAGAGCGGCTACACCTTC.

This sequence joins TRBV12-3 or TRBV12-4 and TRBJ2-5, with 9 bases aligning to TRBD2. This CDR3 spans 15 amino acids. Unmatched junction bases numbered 10, after V lost 4 bases and J lost 7 bases. CDR3 sequence (DNA): TGTGCCAGCAGTTCCTCCGGGACTAGCTTCGGGACCCAGTACTTC. This codes for CASSSSGTSFGTQYF.

The CDR3 here is CASGGPPGEETQYF. The CDR3 DNA sequence: TGTGCCAGTGGGGGCCCCCCCGGCGAGGAGACCCAGTACTTC. This chain uses TRBV19 with TRBJ2-5; tentatively, D is TRBD1 (6 bases). Germline CDR1 reads LNHDA; CDR2 reads SQIVND (reference sequence). V was cut by 8 bases and J by 5 bases, with 18 bases left in between. The CDR3 length is 14 residues.

V usage is TRBV4-2 and J usage is TRBJ2-5; 9 positions agree with TRBD2. CDR1 and CDR2 (germline): LGHNA, YNFKEQ. CDR3 length equals 15 residues. J lost 5 bases, V lost 4 bases, and 8 bases had no gene match. This CDR3 reads CASSLERGVWETQYF. For the CDR3, the DNA is TGTGCCAGCAGCCTCGAGCGGGGGGTGTGGGAGACCCAGTACTTC.

This clonotype was observed a few times. The CDR3: CASSPGASLEQYV. CDR3 nucleotides: TGTGCCAGCAGTCCCGGGGCTTCCCTGGAGCAGTACGTC. The gene calls are TRBV12-3 or TRBV12-4 and TRBJ2-7; perhaps D is TRBD1 or TRBD2 (5 bases each). Between the trimmed V and J ends, which lost 5 bases and 7 bases, there was a span of 15 bases. The CDR3 is made up of 13 amino acids.

V is TRBV12-3 or TRBV12-4 and J is TRBJ2-7; D might be TRBD2 (5 bases). Trimming took off 5 bases at V and 7 bases at J, with 9 bases between the two ends. The CDR3 totals 11 residues. CDR3 sequence (DNA): TGTGCCAGCAGTGACTACAGAGAGCAGTACTTC. It encodes CASSDYREQYF.

This clonotype was detected a few times. The chain combines TRBV29-1 with TRBJ2-5, with D perhaps TRBD1 (5 bases). CDR3 length: 12 residues. The V gene's germline CDR1 is SQVTM and CDR2 ANQGSEA. Between the trimmed V and J ends, which lost 4 bases and 5 bases, there was a span of 11 bases. As DNA, the CDR3 is TGCAGCGTTGGTGACAGCTGGGAGACCCAGTACTTC. It yields the protein CSVGDSWETQYF.

The gene calls are TRBV6-2 or TRBV6-3 and TRBJ2-6; no clear D gene. Germline loops: CDR1 MNHEY, CDR2 SVGEGT. Trimming removed 8 bases at V and 0 bases at J, with 5 bases between. The CDR3 loop spans 13 amino acids. The CDR3 sequence is CASGFSGANVLTF. The DNA of the CDR3 is TGTGCCAGCGGGTTCTCTGGGGCCAACGTCCTGACTTTC.

The V gene is TRBV7-3, the J gene TRBJ2-3, with D perhaps assigned TRBD1 or TRBD2 (5 bases each). CDR1 is SGHTA and CDR2 is FQGTGA in the germline V gene. This CDR3 has 14 residues. The germline V and J ends were trimmed by 5 bases and 2 bases, with 11 bases remaining between them. CDR3 residues: CASSDKGTTDTQYF. Here the CDR3 DNA reads TGTGCCAGCAGCGATAAGGGGACCACAGATACGCAGTATTTT.

The chain is built from TRBV28 and TRBJ2-7; perhaps TRBD1 as D (6 bases). This CDR3 contains 13 residues. The germline gives CDR1 MDHEN, CDR2 SYDVKM. V was clipped by 6 bases and J by 2 bases, with 11 bases between them. The CDR3 region is CASRRDNPYEQYV. In DNA form, the CDR3 reads TGTGCCAGCAGAAGGGACAACCCCTACGAGCAGTACGTC.

This clonotype was counted a few times. The chain carries TRBV10-3 and TRBJ2-3; 12 bases map to TRBD2. Trimming at V came to 7 bases and at J to 6 bases, leaving 8 bases not matched to a gene. Germline V gives CDR1 ENHRY, CDR2 SYGVKD. The CDR3 consists of 15 residues. In DNA, the CDR3 is TGTGCCATCAAAGCGTCGCTAGCGGGGGGGGATACGCAGTATTTT. It is translated as CAIKASLAGGDTQYF.

The chain joins TRBV12-3 or TRBV12-4 to TRBJ1-1; D uncertain. There are 14 residues in the CDR3. Trimming stripped 2 bases from V and 0 bases from J, with 7 bases between. The DNA of the CDR3 is TGTGCCAGCAGTTTAAGGTCCTTGAACACTGAAGCTTTCTTT. Its translation is CASSLRSLNTEAFF.

This clonotype turned up a few times. One junction end disagrees with the germline gene, perhaps due to a read error. The chain is built from TRBV20-1 and TRBJ2-3; 9 bases agree with TRBD2. The CDR3 is 12 residues long. The germline CDR1 and CDR2 sequences are DFQATT and SNEGSKA (reference sequence). Here the CDR3 reads CALRGGGDTQYF. The CDR3, as DNA: TGTGCGCTGCGGGGGGGCGGAGATACGCAGTATTTT.

This clonotype showed up just a few times. At one boundary the junction diverges from the germline segment, which might be a read error. The rearrangement links TRBV7-7 to TRBJ2-4; possibly TRBD1 or TRBD2 for D (6 bases each). There are 16 residues in the CDR3. CDR1 and CDR2 (germline): SSHAT, FNYEAQ (reference sequence). CDR3 in amino acids: CASSSGRGLGKNIQYF. CDR3 sequence (DNA): TGTGCTAGCAGCTCAGGCCGGGGGCTGGGCAAAAACATTCAGTACTTC. Using reference TRBV7-7 and TRBJ2-4 for the parts outside the CDR3, the full variable domain is GAGVSQSPRYKVTKRGQDVTLRCDPISSHATLYWYQQALGQGPEFLTYFNYEAQPDKSGLPSDRFSAERPEGSISTLTIQRTEQRDSAMYRCASSSGRGLGKNIQYFGAGTRLSVL.

The chain combines TRBV5-1 with TRBJ1-2, with no clear D. Trimming shortened V by 0 bases and J by 7 bases, and 19 bases separated the two germline ends. CDR3 size: 16 residues. Germline CDR1 and CDR2: SGHRS and YFSETQ. CDR3 protein: CASSLGAARRNRGYTF. Written as DNA, the CDR3 is TGCGCCAGCAGCTTGGGGGCAGCTAGGAGGAATCGTGGCTACACCTTC.

This chain uses TRBV4-3 with TRBJ1-4, with 7 nucleotides matching TRBD1. Germline V gene lookup returns CDR1 LGHNA and CDR2 YSLEER. This CDR3 is 15 amino acids long. After removal of 4 bases from V and 8 bases from J, the junction contained 10 bases not matched to a gene. Here the CDR3 reads CASSPTPGTEEKLFF. CDR3 coding DNA: TGCGCCAGCAGCCCTACTCCCGGGACAGAAGAAAAACTGTTTTTT.

The chain combines TRBV20-1 with TRBJ1-3; the match to TRBD1 covers 12 bases. The V gene's germline CDR1 is DFQATT and CDR2 SNEGSKA (reference sequence). The CDR3 is made up of 14 amino acids. The ends lost 2 bases at V and 11 bases at J; junction bases unmatched: 7. CDR3 amino acids: CSARKPGQGAAIYF. As DNA, the CDR3 is TGCAGTGCTAGAAAGCCGGGACAGGGGGCCGCCATATATTTT.

The genes are TRBV5-1 and TRBJ2-5; a weak D match, TRBD2 (6 bases). Trimming took off 2 bases at V and 4 bases at J, with 12 bases between the two ends. The CDR3 extends over 14 amino acids. The V gene's germline CDR1 is SGHRS and CDR2 YFSETQ. The CDR3 DNA reads as TGCGCCAGCAGCTTAGGGACTTCCCCAGAGACCCAGTACTTC. It codes for CASSLGTSPETQYF.

The rearrangement links TRBV7-2 to TRBJ2-3; TRBD1 matches 8 bases. Germline CDR1 and CDR2: SGHTA and FQGNSA. The V segment lost 1 base and the J segment 13 bases; nucleotides outside the gene matches: 4. The CDR3 sequence is 12 residues long. The CDR3 nucleotides read TGTGCCAGCAGCTTAGTCCGGGGACAGGAGTATTTT. Encoded protein: CASSLVRGQEYF.

This clonotype was detected only once. The V and J genes are TRBV5-5 and TRBJ1-1; 9 positions match TRBD1. The CDR3 runs to 15 residues. The V gene end was trimmed by 1 base and the J gene end by 5 bases; junction bases not matched to a gene: 6. Germline CDR1 reads SGHKS; CDR2 reads YYEKEE (reference sequence). CDR3 sequence: CASSLYRGRWTEAFF. The CDR3 DNA sequence: TGTGCCAGCAGCTTGTACAGGGGGCGGTGGACTGAAGCTTTCTTT.

This clonotype turned up a few times. The chain joins TRBV12-3 or TRBV12-4 to TRBJ2-1, with D hard to call. This CDR3 comprises 11 residues. V was trimmed by 6 bases and J by 7 bases, leaving 7 bases between them. The CDR3: CASRQKNEQFF. As DNA, the CDR3 is TGTGCCAGCAGGCAGAAGAATGAGCAGTTCTTC.